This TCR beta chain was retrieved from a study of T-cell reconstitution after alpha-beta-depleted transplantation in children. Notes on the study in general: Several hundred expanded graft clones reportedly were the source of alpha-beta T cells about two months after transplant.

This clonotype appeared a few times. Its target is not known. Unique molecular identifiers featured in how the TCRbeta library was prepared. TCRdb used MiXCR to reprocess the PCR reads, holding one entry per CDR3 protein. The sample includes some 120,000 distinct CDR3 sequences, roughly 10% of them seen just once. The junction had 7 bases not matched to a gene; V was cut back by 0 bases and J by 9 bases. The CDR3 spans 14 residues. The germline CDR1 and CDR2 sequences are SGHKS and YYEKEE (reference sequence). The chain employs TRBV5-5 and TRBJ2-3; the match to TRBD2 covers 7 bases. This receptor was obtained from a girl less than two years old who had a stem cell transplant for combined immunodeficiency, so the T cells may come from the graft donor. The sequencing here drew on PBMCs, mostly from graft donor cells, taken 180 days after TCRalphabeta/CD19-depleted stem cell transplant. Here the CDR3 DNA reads TGTGCCAGCAGCTTGGAACTAGCGCGTCGAACGCAGTATTTT. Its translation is CASSLELARRTQYF.